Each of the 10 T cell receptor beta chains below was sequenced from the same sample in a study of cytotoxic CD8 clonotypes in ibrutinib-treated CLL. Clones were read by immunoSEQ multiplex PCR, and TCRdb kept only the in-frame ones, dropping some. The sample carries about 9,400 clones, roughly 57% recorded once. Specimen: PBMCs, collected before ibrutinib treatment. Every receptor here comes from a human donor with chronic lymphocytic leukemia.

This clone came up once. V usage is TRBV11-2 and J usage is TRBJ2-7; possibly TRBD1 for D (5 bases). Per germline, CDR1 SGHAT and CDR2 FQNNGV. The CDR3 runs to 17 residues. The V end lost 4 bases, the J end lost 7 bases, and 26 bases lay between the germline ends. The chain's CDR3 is CASSSVWGWGSGGEQYF. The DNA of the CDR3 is TGTGCCAGCAGCTCCGTCTGGGGATGGGGCTCGGGTGGAGAGCAGTACTTC.

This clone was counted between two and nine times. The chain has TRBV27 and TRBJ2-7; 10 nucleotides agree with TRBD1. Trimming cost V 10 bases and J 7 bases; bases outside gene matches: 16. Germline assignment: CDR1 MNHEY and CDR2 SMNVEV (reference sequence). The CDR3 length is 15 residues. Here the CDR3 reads CATNERDRGTGEQYF. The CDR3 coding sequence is TGTGCCACCAATGAGAGGGACAGGGGAACAGGGGAGCAGTACTTC.

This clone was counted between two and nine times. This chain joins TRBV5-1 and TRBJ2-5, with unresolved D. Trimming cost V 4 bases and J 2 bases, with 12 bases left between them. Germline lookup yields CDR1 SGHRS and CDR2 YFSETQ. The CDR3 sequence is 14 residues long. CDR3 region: CASSQTSPQETQYF. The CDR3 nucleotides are TGCGCCAGCAGCCAGACAAGCCCGCAAGAGACCCAGTACTTC.

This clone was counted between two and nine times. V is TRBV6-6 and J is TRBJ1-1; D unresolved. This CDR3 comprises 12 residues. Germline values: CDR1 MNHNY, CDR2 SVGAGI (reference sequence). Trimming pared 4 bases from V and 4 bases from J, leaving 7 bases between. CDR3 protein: CASSSQGTEAFF. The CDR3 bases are TGTGCCAGCAGTTCCCAAGGCACTGAAGCTTTCTTT.

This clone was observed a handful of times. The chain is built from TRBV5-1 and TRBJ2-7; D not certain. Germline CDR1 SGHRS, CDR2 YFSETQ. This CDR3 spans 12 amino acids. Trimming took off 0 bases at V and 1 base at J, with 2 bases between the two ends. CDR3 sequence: CASSLVSYEQYF. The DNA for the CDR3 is TGCGCCAGCAGCTTGGTATCCTACGAGCAGTACTTC.

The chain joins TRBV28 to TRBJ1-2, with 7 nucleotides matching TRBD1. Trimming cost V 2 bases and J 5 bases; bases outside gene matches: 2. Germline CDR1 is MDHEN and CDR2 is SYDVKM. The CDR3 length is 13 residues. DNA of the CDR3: TGTGCCAGCAGTTTAGACAGGGAATATGGCTACACCTTC. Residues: CASSLDREYGYTF.

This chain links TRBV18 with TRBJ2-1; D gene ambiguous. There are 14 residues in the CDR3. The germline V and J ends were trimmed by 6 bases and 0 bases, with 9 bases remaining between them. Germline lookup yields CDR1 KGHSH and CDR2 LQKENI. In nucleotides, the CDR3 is TGTGCCAGCTCCCGGACCTCCTCCTACAATGAGCAGTTCTTC. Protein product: CASSRTSSYNEQFF. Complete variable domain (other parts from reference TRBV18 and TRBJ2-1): NAGVMQNPRHLVRRRGQEARLRCSPMKGHSHVYWYRQLPEEGLKFMVYLQKENIIDESGMPKERFSAEFPKEGPSILRIQQVVRGDSAAYFCASSRTSSYNEQFFGPGTRLTVL.

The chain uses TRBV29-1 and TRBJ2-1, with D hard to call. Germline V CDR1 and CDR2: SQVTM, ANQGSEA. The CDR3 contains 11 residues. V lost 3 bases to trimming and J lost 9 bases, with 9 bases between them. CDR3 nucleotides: TGCAGCGTTGACTCAGGTATTGAGCAGTTCTTC. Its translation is CSVDSGIEQFF.

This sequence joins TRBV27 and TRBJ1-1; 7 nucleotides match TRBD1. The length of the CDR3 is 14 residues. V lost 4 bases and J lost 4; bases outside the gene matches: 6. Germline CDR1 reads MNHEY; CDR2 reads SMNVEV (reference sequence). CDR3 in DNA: TGTGCCAGCAGTTGGGGGGCAGGGGGCACTGAAGCTTTCTTT. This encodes CASSWGAGGTEAFF.

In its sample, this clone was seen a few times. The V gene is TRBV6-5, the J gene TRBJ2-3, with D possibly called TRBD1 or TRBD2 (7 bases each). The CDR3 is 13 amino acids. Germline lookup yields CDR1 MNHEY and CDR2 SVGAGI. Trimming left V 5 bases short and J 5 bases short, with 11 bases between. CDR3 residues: CASSQGGGDTQYF. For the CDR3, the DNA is TGTGCCAGCAGTCAGGGGGGGGGAGATACGCAGTATTTT.